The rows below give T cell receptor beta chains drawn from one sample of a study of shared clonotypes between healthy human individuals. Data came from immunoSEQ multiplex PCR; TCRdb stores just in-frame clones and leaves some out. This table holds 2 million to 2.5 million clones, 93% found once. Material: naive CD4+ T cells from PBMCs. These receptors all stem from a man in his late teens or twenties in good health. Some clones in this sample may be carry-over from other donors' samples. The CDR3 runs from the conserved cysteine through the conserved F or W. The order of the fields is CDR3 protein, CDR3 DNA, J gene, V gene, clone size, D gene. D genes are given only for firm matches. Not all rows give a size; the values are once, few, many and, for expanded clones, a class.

cdr3_aa: CASSPGHRGADTQYF; cdr3_nt: TGCGCCAGCAGTCCGGGACATAGAGGTGCAGATACGCAGTATTTT; j_call: TRBJ2-3; v_call: TRBV5-1; clone_size: .; d_call: .
cdr3_aa: CASSYLGQGAPYEQYF; cdr3_nt: TGTGCCAGCAGTTACCTCGGCCAGGGGGCTCCCTACGAGCAGTACTTC; j_call: TRBJ2-7; v_call: TRBV6-5; clone_size: .; d_call: TRBD1
cdr3_aa: CASSDRHRDTGELFF; cdr3_nt: TGTGCCAGCAGTGACCGGCACAGGGATACCGGGGAGCTGTTTTTT; j_call: TRBJ2-2; v_call: TRBV6-4; clone_size: few; d_call: .
cdr3_aa: CASSRDRTYEQYF; cdr3_nt: TGTGCCAGCAGCCGGGACAGAACCTACGAGCAGTACTTC; j_call: TRBJ2-7; v_call: TRBV14; clone_size: .; d_call: TRBD1
cdr3_aa: CASSRRGSGANVLTF; cdr3_nt: TGTGCCAGCAGCCGGCGCGGGTCTGGGGCCAACGTCCTGACTTTC; j_call: TRBJ2-6; v_call: TRBV28; clone_size: .; d_call: .
cdr3_aa: CASSYGRYNYGYTF; cdr3_nt: TGTGCCAGCAGTTACGGCAGGTATAACTATGGCTACACCTTC; j_call: TRBJ1-2; v_call: TRBV6-5; clone_size: .; d_call: .
cdr3_aa: CASSPLAEENNEQFF; cdr3_nt: TGTGCCAGCAGTCCACTAGCGGAAGAGAACAATGAGCAGTTCTTC; j_call: TRBJ2-1; v_call: TRBV7-9; clone_size: .; d_call: TRBD2
cdr3_aa: CASSSSGGPYNEQFF; cdr3_nt: TGTGCCAGCAGCAGTAGCGGAGGCCCCTACAATGAGCAGTTCTTC; j_call: TRBJ2-1; v_call: TRBV7-3; clone_size: once; d_call: .
cdr3_aa: CASSRPGRHEQYF; cdr3_nt: TGTGCCAGCAGCCGCCCCGGCCGCCACGAGCAGTACTTC; j_call: TRBJ2-7; v_call: TRBV11-2; clone_size: .; d_call: .
cdr3_aa: CASSLGTGSYGYTF; cdr3_nt: TGTGCCAGCAGCTTGGGGACAGGTTCTTATGGCTACACCTTC; j_call: TRBJ1-2; v_call: TRBV11-2; clone_size: .; d_call: TRBD1
cdr3_aa: CASSTTNYGYTF; cdr3_nt: TGTGCCAGCAGCACGACCAACTATGGCTACACCTTC; j_call: TRBJ1-2; v_call: TRBV13; clone_size: .; d_call: .
cdr3_aa: CASSPDTSATIYF; cdr3_nt: TGTGCCAGCTCCCCGGACACCTCGGCGACCATATATTTT; j_call: TRBJ1-3; v_call: TRBV18; clone_size: .; d_call: .
cdr3_aa: CASSQDTLNYGYTF; cdr3_nt: TGCGCCAGCAGCCAAGATACCCTCAACTATGGCTACACCTTC; j_call: TRBJ1-2; v_call: TRBV4-1; clone_size: few; d_call: .
cdr3_aa: CASSERGRNYGYTF; cdr3_nt: TGTGCCAGCAGTGAACGTGGACGTAACTATGGCTACACCTTC; j_call: TRBJ1-2; v_call: TRBV6-1; clone_size: .; d_call: .
cdr3_aa: CASSRVVAGSRMNTEAFF; cdr3_nt: TGTGCCAGCAGCCGGGTAGTGGCAGGGTCGAGGATGAACACTGAAGCTTTCTTT; j_call: TRBJ1-1; v_call: TRBV7-6; clone_size: few; d_call: .
cdr3_aa: CASTMTGQSYGYTF; cdr3_nt: TGTGCCAGCACCATGACAGGGCAAAGCTATGGCTACACCTTC; j_call: TRBJ1-2; v_call: TRBV5-4; clone_size: .; d_call: TRBD1
cdr3_aa: CASNHRTNQETQYF; cdr3_nt: TGTGCCAGCAACCATCGCACCAATCAAGAGACCCAGTACTTC; j_call: TRBJ2-5; v_call: TRBV6-6; clone_size: once; d_call: .
cdr3_aa: CASRSGTLTGELFF; cdr3_nt: TGTGCCAGCAGATCCGGGACCCTGACCGGGGAGCTGTTTTTT; j_call: TRBJ2-2; v_call: TRBV28; clone_size: .; d_call: .